This T cell receptor beta chain came from a study of response to subunit inactivated influenza vaccine. Trimming left V 3 bases short and J 6 bases short, with 10 bases between. The germline V gene has CDR1 MNHEY and CDR2 SMNVEV (reference sequence). This CDR3 spans 13 amino acids. TCRdb processed the RT-PCR reads anew with MiXCR; each CDR3 protein has one entry. The repertoire has more than 700,000 distinct CDR3 sequences, over 20% of them found once; the top ten carry roughly a tenth. The origin of this receptor is a man between 45 and 60 years old who received an inactivated influenza vaccine. The chain uses TRBV27 and TRBJ2-3; D unresolved. The source was PBMCs from blood, collected around 5 days after vaccination. The CDR3 region is CASSLKFSDTQYF. CDR3 in DNA: TGTGCCAGCAGTTTGAAGTTCAGCGATACGCAGTATTTT.